This TCR beta chain came from a study of T cells in localized non-small cell lung cancer. Study-wide results and caveats: For the top 100 tumor clones, a median approximately 61 also appeared in adjacent lung.

The table lists this clone with a few counts. What it binds is not known. V was pared by 8 bases and J by 2 bases, with 13 bases between. Germline V lookup: CDR1 PRHDT, CDR2 FYEKMQ (reference sequence). The CDR3 contains 14 residues. TCRdb's table, derived via immunoSEQ multiplex PCR, lists solely in-frame clones and lacks some. The sample shows some 1,700 clones, approximately 35% of them seen only once. The clonotype comes from a female donor of 60 years or more with stage II squamous cell lung carcinoma. The V and J genes are TRBV13 and TRBJ2-1; D possibly corresponds to TRBD2 (5 bases). The sample in question was lung tumor tissue, obtained before any cancer treatment. The CDR3 loop reads CASGKRNPYNEQFF. The CDR3 DNA sequence: TGTGCCAGCGGGAAGCGGAACCCCTACAATGAGCAGTTCTTC.